The 12 T cell receptor beta chains below all came from one sample that was sequenced in a study of blood T cell repertoires in COVID-19. Using immunoSEQ multiplex PCR, the repertoire was profiled, and TCRdb retains in-frame clones only, with some absent. The sample contains a few hundred thousand clones, 87% of which appear only once. Input material: PBMCs or T cells enriched from blood (not recorded which). The source is a woman aged 25 to 39 who had recovered from COVID-19.

This chain joins TRBV3-1 (or the pseudogene TRBV3-2) and TRBJ2-3; the match to TRBD2 covers 8 bases. Germline CDR1 is LGHDT and CDR2 is YNNKEL (reference sequence). The CDR3 runs 16 residues. J was trimmed by 3 bases and V by 1 base; bases with no gene match: 6. The CDR3 bases are TGTGCCAGCAGCCAAGCGTCGGGACTAGGAACAGATACGCAGTATTTT. It codes for CASSQASGLGTDTQYF.

The gene calls are TRBV5-1 and TRBJ1-1; tentatively, D is TRBD1 (6 bases). V dropped 4 bases and J dropped 11 bases, with 18 bases sitting between them. The CDR3 extends over 13 amino acids. Germline V lookup: CDR1 SGHRS, CDR2 YFSETQ. The CDR3 bases are TGCGCCAGCAGCCTGGGGACACCCCAGGAGGCTTTCTTT. This gives the protein CASSLGTPQEAFF.

This chain joins TRBV5-1 and TRBJ1-2; 8 bases are a match to TRBD1. CDR3 length equals 13 residues. CDR1 SGHRS and CDR2 YFSETQ come from the germline V gene. V dropped 0 bases and J dropped 10; count of bases not matched to a gene: 5. CDR3 sequence: CASSLVGTGSYTF. The DNA for the CDR3 is TGCGCCAGCAGCTTGGTTGGGACAGGTTCCTACACCTTC.

The chain employs TRBV13 and TRBJ2-2; unclear D gene. CDR1 is PRHDT, CDR2 FYEKMQ, per germline (reference sequence). This CDR3 region has 12 residues. V was shortened by 5 bases and J by 8 bases, with 9 bases between the two germline ends. The CDR3 sequence is CASSSSSGELFF. CDR3 bases: TGTGCCAGCAGCAGCTCGTCGGGGGAGCTGTTTTTT.

The chain links TRBV29-1 to TRBJ2-1; D possibly corresponds to TRBD2 (6 bases). V shed 8 bases and J shed 7 bases, with 18 bases lying between them. The CDR3 is 13 amino acids. Germline V gene lookup returns CDR1 SQVTM and CDR2 ANQGSEA. The CDR3 reads CSFGTGRENEQFF. The DNA of the CDR3 is TGCAGCTTCGGAACAGGACGGGAGAATGAGCAGTTCTTC.

This rearrangement joins TRBV7-9 to TRBJ1-4, with 9 bases that match TRBD1. Germline V gene sequence: CDR1 SEHNR, CDR2 FQNEAQ (reference sequence). V gave up 5 bases and J gave up 3 bases; unmatched junction bases: 7. This CDR3 is built from 16 residues. The CDR3 sequence is CASSPTTGGSNEKLFF. In DNA form, the CDR3 reads TGTGCCAGCAGCCCGACAACAGGGGGCTCTAATGAAAAACTGTTTTTT.

The chain links TRBV19 to TRBJ1-2, with D maybe TRBD1 (5 bases). V dropped 7 bases and J dropped 5 bases, with 14 bases sitting between them. Germline CDR1 and CDR2: LNHDA and SQIVND (reference sequence). The length of the CDR3 is 13 residues. The CDR3 nucleotides are TGTGCCAGTAATTACGGGGGGGATTATGGCTACACCTTC. This encodes CASNYGGDYGYTF.

V and J are TRBV7-9 and TRBJ1-5, with 8 bases fitting TRBD1. In germline, CDR1 is SEHNR, CDR2 FQNEAQ (reference sequence). This CDR3 region has 13 residues. V lost 5 bases and J lost 5; bases outside the gene matches: 2. This CDR3 is CASSNRGDQPQHF. The CDR3 region has the DNA TGTGCCAGCAGCAACAGGGGGGATCAGCCCCAGCATTTT.

This clone was observed a single time. This sequence joins TRBV4-1 and TRBJ1-2; D is possibly TRBD1 (6 bases). The CDR3 is 16 residues long. The ends were cut back, 1 base at V and 8 bases at J, with 20 bases in the middle. CDR1 and CDR2 from the germline V gene are MGHRA and YSYEKL. The CDR3 protein is CASSQALDSSGLGYTF. The CDR3 DNA follows: TGCGCCAGCAGCCAAGCTCTGGACAGTTCCGGGCTGGGCTACACCTTC.

The genes are TRBV2 and TRBJ2-5; 7 bases are shared with TRBD1. The CDR3 spans 18 residues. J gave up 5 bases and V 4 bases, and 19 bases lay outside the gene matches. Germline CDR1 SNHLY, CDR2 FYNNEI. CDR3 protein: CASSAPTGRGRERETQYF. CDR3 sequence (DNA): TGTGCCAGCAGTGCCCCGACGGGAAGGGGGCGCGAGAGGGAGACCCAGTACTTC.

V gene TRBV4-2 combines with J gene TRBJ2-7; no firm D call. CDR1 and CDR2 (germline): LGHNA, YNFKEQ. The V end was cut by 1 base, the J end by 4 bases, with 11 bases between. This CDR3 contains 14 residues. CDR3 DNA: TGTGCCAGCAGCCAAGTCTCGACAAATTACGAGCAGTACTTC. Amino acids: CASSQVSTNYEQYF.

This clone came up once. The V call is TRBV7-2, the J call TRBJ2-1; D unclear. This CDR3 region has 13 residues. Germline CDR1 reads SGHTA; CDR2 reads FQGNSA. The germline V and J ends were trimmed by 0 bases and 10 bases, with 10 bases remaining between them. The CDR3 region is CASSLAAGKEQFF. DNA for the CDR3: TGTGCCAGCAGCTTAGCGGCAGGCAAAGAGCAGTTCTTC. The variable domain in full, with the rest retrieved from reference TRBV7-2 and TRBJ2-1, is GAGVSQSPSNKVTEKGKDVELRCDPISGHTALYWYRQSLGQGLEFLIYFQGNSAPDKSGLPSDRFSAERTGGSVSTLTIQRTQQEDSAVYLCASSLAAGKEQFFGPGTRLTVL.